Each of the 5 T cell receptor beta chains below was sequenced from the same sample in a study of T cells in Graves' hyperthyroidism and ophthalmopathy (dated by TCRdb to between 2019 and 2020). The library was made by multiplex PCR. TCRdb lists the instrument as Illumina HiSeq 2000. TCR beta CDR3 regions were amplified from RNA transcripts. The first round of RT-PCR for the TCR CDR3 was performed with the HTBI primer set and the Qiagen OneStep RT-PCR kit. TCRdb's own reprocessing of the public reads used fastp at Q25 and MiXCR and kept productive beta chains. Every CDR3 protein is listed once, alongside the most common genes and DNA of its rows. The sample has some 490,000 distinct CDR3 sequences on record, about 16% of them singletons. In total, the top ten clones hold roughly 29% of the sample. Material for sequencing was blood. Every receptor here comes from a woman aged 30 to 39 with Graves' ophthalmopathy.

The rearrangement links TRBV6-2 or TRBV6-3 to TRBJ2-3, with D possibly being TRBD1 or TRBD2 (6 bases each). CDR3 length equals 14 residues. Between the trimmed V and J ends, which lost 11 bases and 6 bases, there was a span of 21 bases. Per germline, CDR1 MNHEY and CDR2 SVGEGT. DNA for the CDR3: TGTGCCTCCCTGGGGGGCCCTCCTCTTGATACGCAGTATTTT. Translating it yields CASLGGPPLDTQYF.

This clonotype was seen repeatedly, ten times or more. The V call is TRBV7-2, the J call TRBJ2-7, with 8 bases lining up with TRBD2. The ends lost 7 bases at V and 2 bases at J; junction bases unmatched: 7. There are 14 residues in the CDR3. Germline CDR1 reads SGHTA; CDR2 reads FQGNSA. In DNA form, the CDR3 reads TGTGCCAGCACCGGGCTAGCGGGTACCTACGAGCAGTACTTC. Amino acids: CASTGLAGTYEQYF.

In its sample, this clonotype was seen many times. V usage is TRBV28 and J usage is TRBJ2-1, with no clear D. Germline V lookup: CDR1 MDHEN, CDR2 SYDVKM. Trimming took off 5 bases at V and 6 bases at J, with 17 bases between the two ends. This CDR3 is built from 15 residues. The DNA of the CDR3 is TGTGCCAGCAGTAAGGAAACCCCGACCAGCAATGAGCAGTTCTTC. Its protein product is CASSKETPTSNEQFF.

This clonotype was recorded a few times. The chain links TRBV20-1 to TRBJ1-2, with no clear D. Trimming shortened V by 4 bases and J by 0 bases, and 12 bases separated the two germline ends. Germline values: CDR1 DFQATT, CDR2 SNEGSKA (reference sequence). The CDR3 has 14 amino acids. Here the CDR3 reads CSATLTVTNYGYTF. In DNA form, the CDR3 reads TGCAGTGCTACCCTAACGGTAACTAACTATGGCTACACCTTC.

In its sample, this clonotype was seen many times. This chain joins TRBV28 and TRBJ2-5, with 8 bases matching TRBD1. Germline CDR1 MDHEN, CDR2 SYDVKM. V was pared by 4 bases and J by 6 bases, with 10 bases of the junction left unmatched. The CDR3 extends over 15 amino acids. The CDR3 spells CASSSPGQGRQTQYF. The DNA of the CDR3 is TGTGCCAGCAGTTCCCCAGGACAGGGCAGACAGACCCAGTACTTC. Variable domain in full (rest from reference TRBV28 and TRBJ2-5): DVKVTQSSRYLVKRTGEKVFLECVQDMDHENMFWYRQDPGLGLRLIYFSYDVKMKEKGDIPEGYSVSREKKERFSLILESASTNQTSMYLCASSSPGQGRQTQYFGPGTRLLVL.